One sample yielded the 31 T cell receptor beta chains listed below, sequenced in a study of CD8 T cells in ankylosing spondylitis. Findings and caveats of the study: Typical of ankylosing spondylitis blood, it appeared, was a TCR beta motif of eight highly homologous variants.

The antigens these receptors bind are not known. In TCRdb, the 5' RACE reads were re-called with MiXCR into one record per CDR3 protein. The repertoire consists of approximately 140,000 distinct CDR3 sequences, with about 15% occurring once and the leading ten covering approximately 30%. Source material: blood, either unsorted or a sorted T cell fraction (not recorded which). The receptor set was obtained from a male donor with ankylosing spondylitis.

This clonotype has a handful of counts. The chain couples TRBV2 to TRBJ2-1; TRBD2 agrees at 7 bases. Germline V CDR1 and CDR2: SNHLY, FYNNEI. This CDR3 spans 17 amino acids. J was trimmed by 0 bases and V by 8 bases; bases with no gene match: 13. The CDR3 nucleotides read TGTGCCAGCCTACCAACTAGCGTCCTAAGCTCCTACAATGAGCAGTTCTTC. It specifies CASLPTSVLSSYNEQFF.

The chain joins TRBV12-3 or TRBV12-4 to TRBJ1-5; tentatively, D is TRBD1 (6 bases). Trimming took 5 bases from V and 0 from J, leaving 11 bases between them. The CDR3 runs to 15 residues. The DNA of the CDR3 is TGTGCCAGCAGTCCAGGGGCTTATAGCAATCAGCCCCAGCATTTT. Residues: CASSPGAYSNQPQHF.

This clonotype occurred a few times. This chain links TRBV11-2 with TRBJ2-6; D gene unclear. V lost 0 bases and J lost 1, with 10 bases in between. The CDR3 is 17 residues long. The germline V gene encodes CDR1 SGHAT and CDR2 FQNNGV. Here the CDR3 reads CASSLDWAGSGANVLTF. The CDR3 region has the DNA TGTGCCAGCAGCTTAGATTGGGCTGGGTCTGGGGCCAACGTCCTGACTTTC.

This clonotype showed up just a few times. The CDR3 DNA follows: TGTGCCAGCAGCGTAGGTCAGACAACAGATACGCAGTATTTT. Amino acids: CASSVGQTTDTQYF. V gene TRBV9 combines with J gene TRBJ2-3; D is ambiguous. V shed 0 bases and J shed 3 bases, with 8 bases lying between them. The CDR3 extends over 14 amino acids. Germline CDR1 and CDR2: SGDLS and YYNGEE.

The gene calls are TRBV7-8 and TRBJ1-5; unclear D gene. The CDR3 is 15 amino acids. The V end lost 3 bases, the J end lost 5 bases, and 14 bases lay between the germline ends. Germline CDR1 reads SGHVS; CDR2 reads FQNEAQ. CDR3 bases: TGTGCCAGCAGCTTCACATGGGGTTACGATCAGCCCCAGCATTTT. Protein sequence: CASSFTWGYDQPQHF. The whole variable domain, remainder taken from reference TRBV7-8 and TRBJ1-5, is GAGVSQSPRYKVAKRGQDVALRCDPISGHVSLFWYQQALGQGPEFLTYFQNEAQLDKSGLPSDRFFAERPEGSVSTLKIQRTQQEDSAVYLCASSFTWGYDQPQHFGDGTRLSIL.

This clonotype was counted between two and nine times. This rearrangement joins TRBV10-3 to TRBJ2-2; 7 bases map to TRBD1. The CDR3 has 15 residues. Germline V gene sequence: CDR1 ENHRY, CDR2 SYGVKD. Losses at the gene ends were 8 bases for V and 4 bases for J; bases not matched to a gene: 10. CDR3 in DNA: TGTGCCATCTCCCTGGGGACAGAGATCACCGGGGAGCTGTTTTTT. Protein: CAISLGTEITGELFF.

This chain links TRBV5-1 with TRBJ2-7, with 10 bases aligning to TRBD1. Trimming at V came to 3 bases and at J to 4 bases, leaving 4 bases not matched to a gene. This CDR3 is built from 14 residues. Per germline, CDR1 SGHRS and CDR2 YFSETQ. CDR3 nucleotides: TGCGCCAGCAGCTATGGGACAGGGGAGTACGAGCAGTACTTC. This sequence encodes CASSYGTGEYEQYF. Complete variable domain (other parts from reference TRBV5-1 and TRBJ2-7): KAGVTQTPRYLIKTRGQQVTLSCSPISGHRSVSWYQQTPGQGLQFLFEYFSETQRNKGNFPGRFSGRQFSNSRSEMNVSTLELGDSALYLCASSYGTGEYEQYFGPGTRLTVT.

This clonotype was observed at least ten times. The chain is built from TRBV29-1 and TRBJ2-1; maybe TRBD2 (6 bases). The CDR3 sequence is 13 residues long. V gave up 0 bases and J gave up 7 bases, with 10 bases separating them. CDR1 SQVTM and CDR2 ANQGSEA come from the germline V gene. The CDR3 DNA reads TGCAGCGTTGAAGAGACGGGGGATAATGAGCAGTTCTTC. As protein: CSVEETGDNEQFF.

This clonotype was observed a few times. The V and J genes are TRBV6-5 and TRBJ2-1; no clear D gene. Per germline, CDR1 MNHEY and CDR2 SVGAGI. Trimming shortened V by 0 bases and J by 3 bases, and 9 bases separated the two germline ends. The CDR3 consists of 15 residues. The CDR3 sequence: CASSYSMGLYNEQFF. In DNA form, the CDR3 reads TGTGCCAGCAGTTACTCGATGGGTCTCTACAATGAGCAGTTCTTC.

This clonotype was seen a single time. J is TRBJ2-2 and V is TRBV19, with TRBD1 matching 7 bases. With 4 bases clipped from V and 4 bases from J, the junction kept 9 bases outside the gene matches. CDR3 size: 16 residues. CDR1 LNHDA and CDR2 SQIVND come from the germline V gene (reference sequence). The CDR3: CASSNYRGLATGELFF. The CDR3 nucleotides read TGTGCCAGTAGTAACTACAGGGGCTTGGCCACCGGGGAGCTGTTTTTT.

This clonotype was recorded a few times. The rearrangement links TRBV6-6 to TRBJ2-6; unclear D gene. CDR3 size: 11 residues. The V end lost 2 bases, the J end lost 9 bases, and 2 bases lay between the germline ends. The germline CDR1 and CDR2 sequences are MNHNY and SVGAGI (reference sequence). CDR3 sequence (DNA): TGTGCCAGCAGTTACGGCAACGTCCTGACTTTC. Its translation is CASSYGNVLTF.

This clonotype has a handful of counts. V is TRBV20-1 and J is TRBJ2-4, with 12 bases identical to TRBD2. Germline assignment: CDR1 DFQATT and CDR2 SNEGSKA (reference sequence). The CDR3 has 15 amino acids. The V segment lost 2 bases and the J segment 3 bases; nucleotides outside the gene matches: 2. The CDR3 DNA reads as TGCAGTGCTAGACTAGCGGGAGGGCTCAAAAACATTCAGTACTTC. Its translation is CSARLAGGLKNIQYF.

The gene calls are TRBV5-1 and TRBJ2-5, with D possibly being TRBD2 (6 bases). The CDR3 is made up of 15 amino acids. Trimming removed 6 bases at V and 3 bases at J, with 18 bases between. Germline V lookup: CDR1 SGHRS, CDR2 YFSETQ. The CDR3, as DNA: TGCGCCAGCAATCGGGAGAGCTTTGTAGAAGAGACCCAGTACTTC. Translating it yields CASNRESFVEETQYF.

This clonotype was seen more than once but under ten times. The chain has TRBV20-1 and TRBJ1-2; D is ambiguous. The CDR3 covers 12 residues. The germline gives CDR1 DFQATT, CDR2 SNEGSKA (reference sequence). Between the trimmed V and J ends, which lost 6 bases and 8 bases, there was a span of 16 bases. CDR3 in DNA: TGCAGTGCGAATCCTCTTACTGGCGGCTACACCTTC. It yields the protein CSANPLTGGYTF.

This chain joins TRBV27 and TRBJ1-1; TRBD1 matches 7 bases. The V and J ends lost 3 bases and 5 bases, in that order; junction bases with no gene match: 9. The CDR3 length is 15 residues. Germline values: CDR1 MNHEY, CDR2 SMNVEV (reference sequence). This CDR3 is CASSLSKGAGTEAFF. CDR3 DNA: TGTGCCAGCAGTTTGTCAAAGGGGGCTGGAACTGAAGCTTTCTTT.

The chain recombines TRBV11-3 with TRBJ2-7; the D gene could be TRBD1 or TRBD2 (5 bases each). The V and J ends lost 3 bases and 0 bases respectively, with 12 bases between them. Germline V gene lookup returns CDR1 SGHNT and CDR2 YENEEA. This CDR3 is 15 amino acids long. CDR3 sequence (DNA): TGTGCCAGCAGCTTTGGGGCAGGGAGCTCCTACGAGCAGTACTTC. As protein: CASSFGAGSSYEQYF.

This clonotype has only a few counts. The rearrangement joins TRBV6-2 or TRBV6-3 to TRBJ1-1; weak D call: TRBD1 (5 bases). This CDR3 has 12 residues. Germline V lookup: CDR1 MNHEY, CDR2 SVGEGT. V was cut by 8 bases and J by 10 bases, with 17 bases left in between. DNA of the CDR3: TGTGCCAGCTGGACTACCGGGACTCCAGCTTTCTTT. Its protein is CASWTTGTPAFF.

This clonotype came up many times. CDR3 loop: CSVATSGSSYNEQFF. CDR3 DNA: TGCAGCGTCGCAACTAGCGGGAGCTCCTACAATGAGCAGTTCTTC. The gene calls are TRBV29-1 and TRBJ2-1; 11 positions match TRBD2. J lost 0 bases, V lost 6 bases, and 4 bases had no gene match. The CDR3 runs 15 residues. In germline, CDR1 is SQVTM, CDR2 ANQGSEA.

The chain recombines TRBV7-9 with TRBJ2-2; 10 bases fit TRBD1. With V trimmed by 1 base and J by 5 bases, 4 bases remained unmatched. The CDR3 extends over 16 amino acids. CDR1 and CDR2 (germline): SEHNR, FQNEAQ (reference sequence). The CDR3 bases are TGTGCCAGCAGCTTAGGAGGGACAGGGGTGACCGGGGAGCTGTTTTTT. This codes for CASSLGGTGVTGELFF. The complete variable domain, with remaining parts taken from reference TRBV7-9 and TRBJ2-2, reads DTGVSQNPRHKITKRGQNVTFRCDPISEHNRLYWYRQTLGQGPEFLTYFQNEAQLEKSRLLSDRFSAERPKGSFSTLEIQRTEQGDSAMYLCASSLGGTGVTGELFFGEGSRLTVL.

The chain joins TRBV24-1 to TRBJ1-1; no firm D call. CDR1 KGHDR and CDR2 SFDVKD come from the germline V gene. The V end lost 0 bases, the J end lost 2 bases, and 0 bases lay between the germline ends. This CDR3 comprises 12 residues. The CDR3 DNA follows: TGTGCCACCAGTGATTTGAACACTGAAGCTTTCTTT. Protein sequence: CATSDLNTEAFF.

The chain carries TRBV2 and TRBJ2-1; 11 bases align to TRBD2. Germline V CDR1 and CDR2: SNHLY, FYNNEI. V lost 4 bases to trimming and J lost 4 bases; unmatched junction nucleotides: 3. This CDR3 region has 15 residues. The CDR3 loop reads CASSGGTSGYNEQFF. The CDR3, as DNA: TGTGCCAGCAGTGGAGGGACTAGCGGTTACAATGAGCAGTTCTTC.

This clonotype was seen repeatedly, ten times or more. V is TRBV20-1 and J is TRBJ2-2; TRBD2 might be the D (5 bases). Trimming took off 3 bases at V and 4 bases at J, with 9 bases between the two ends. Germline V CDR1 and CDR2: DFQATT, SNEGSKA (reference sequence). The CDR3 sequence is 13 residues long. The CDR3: CSARDFSTGELFF. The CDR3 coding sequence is TGCAGTGCTAGGGACTTCTCCACCGGGGAGCTGTTTTTT.

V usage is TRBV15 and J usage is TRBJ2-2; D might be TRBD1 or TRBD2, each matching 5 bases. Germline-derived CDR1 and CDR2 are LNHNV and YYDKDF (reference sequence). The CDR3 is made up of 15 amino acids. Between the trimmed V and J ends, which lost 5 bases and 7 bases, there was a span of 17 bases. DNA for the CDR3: TGTGCCACCAGCGGGCGGCAGGGAGACTTCGGGGAGCTGTTTTTT. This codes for CATSGRQGDFGELFF.

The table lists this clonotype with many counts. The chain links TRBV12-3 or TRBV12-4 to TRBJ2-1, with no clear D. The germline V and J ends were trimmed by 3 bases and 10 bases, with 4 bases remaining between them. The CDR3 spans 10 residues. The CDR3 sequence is CASSLTEQFF. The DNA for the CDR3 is TGTGCCAGCAGTTTGACGGAGCAGTTCTTC.

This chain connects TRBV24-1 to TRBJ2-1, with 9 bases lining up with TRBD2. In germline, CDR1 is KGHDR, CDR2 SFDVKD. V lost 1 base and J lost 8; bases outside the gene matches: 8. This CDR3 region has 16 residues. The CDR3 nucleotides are TGTGCCACCAGTGATTTAGGGCGGGAGGGCCTCTATGAGCAGTTCTTC. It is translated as CATSDLGREGLYEQFF.

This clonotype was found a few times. DNA for the CDR3: TGTGCCAGCAGCCCACGGGGGGGTCTCACTGAAGCTTTCTTT. The encoded protein is CASSPRGGLTEAFF. V and J are TRBV7-3 and TRBJ1-1; a possible D gene is TRBD1 (5 bases). The CDR3 runs 14 residues. Trimming cost V 5 bases and J 4 bases, with 14 bases left between them. Looked up from germline, CDR1 is SGHTA and CDR2 is FQGTGA. The entire variable domain, with the rest obtained from reference TRBV7-3 and TRBJ1-1, is as follows: GAGVSQTPSNKVTEKGKYVELRCDPISGHTALYWYRQSLGQGPEFLIYFQGTGAADDSGLPNDRFFAVRPEGSVSTLKIQRTERGDSAVYLCASSPRGGLTEAFFGQGTRLTVV.

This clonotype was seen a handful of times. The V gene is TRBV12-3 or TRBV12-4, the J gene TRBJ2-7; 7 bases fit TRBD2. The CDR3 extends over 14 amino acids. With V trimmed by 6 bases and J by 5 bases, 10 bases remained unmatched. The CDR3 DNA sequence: TGTGCCAGCAGGTTCGCGGGAGAGAGTAACGAGCAGTACTTC. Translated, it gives CASRFAGESNEQYF.

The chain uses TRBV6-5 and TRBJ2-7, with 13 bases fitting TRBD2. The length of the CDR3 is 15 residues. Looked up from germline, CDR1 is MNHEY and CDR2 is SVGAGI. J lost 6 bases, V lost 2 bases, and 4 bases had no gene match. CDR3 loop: CASSYSRTSGSEQYF. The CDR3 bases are TGTGCCAGCAGTTACAGCAGGACTAGCGGGAGCGAGCAGTACTTC.

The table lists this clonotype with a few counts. CDR3 DNA sequence: TGTGCCAGCAGACAGGGCTACCCCAATGAGCAGTTCTTC. Translated: CASRQGYPNEQFF. The genes are TRBV25-1 and TRBJ2-1, with a weak D call TRBD1 (6 bases). The V gene lost 6 bases and the J gene lost 6 bases, with 12 bases spanning the gap. This CDR3 comprises 13 residues. CDR1 and CDR2 (germline): MGHDK, SYGVNS.

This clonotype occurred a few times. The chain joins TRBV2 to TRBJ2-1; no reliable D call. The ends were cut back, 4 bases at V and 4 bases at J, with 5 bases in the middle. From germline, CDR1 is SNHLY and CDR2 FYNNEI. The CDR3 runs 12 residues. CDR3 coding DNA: TGTGCCAGCAGTGCCGGATACAATGAGCAGTTCTTC. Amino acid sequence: CASSAGYNEQFF.

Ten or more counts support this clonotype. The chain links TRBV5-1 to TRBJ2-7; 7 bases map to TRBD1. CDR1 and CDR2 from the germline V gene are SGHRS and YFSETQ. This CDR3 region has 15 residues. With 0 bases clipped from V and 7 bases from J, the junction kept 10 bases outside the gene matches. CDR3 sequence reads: CASSLGTGVLEEQYF. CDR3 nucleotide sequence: TGCGCCAGCAGCTTGGGGACAGGCGTTTTAGAGGAGCAGTACTTC.